This TCR beta chain comes out of a study of T cell responses to AZD1222 COVID-19 vaccine. Whole-study results and caveats: The study found Spike-specific TCR breadth and depth rose after two AZD1222 doses. Baseline seropositives among AZD1222 recipients totaled only 5 to 7. Females made up more of the donors, who were largely white British, and clonal diversity may have come out too low. Per reports, nearly half of all spike-specific TCRs target regions that are unmutated in variants.

Some clones are missing from TCRdb's copy, which holds only in-frame ones; the method was immunoSEQ multiplex PCR. The sample lists roughly 120,000 clones; more than 85% were seen once. A word on this clone: Antigen: not known.

The CDR3 consists of 14 residues. The germline V gene encodes CDR1 MNHEY and CDR2 SVGAGI. Trimming removed 6 bases from V and 0 bases from J, with 12 bases in between. The V and J genes are TRBV6-5 and TRBJ2-7; D may be TRBD2 (6 bases). The sequencing here drew on peripheral blood, taken on day 0 of AZD1222 vaccination. The TCR sequence derives from an adult in good health. DNA for the CDR3: TGTGCCAGCAGCTTTAGCGGAAACTCCTACGAGCAGTACTTC. Translated: CASSFSGNSYEQYF.